These T cell receptor beta chains were read from a single sample in a study of CD4 T cells in relation to SARS-CoV-2 and coronaviruses. Repertoires were generated with immunoSEQ multiplex PCR, while TCRdb's copy carries only in-frame clones and drops some. The repertoire holds about 26,000 clones, with more than 75% as singletons. No antigens are known for them. Sequenced: CD4+ T cells from PBMCs, cultured in vitro. The receptors derive from a human donor in good health. CDR3s include the opening cysteine and the closing phenylalanine or tryptophan. Each record gives: V gene, CDR3 length, D gene, clone size, J gene, CDR3 protein, CDR3 DNA. The D gene is left open where the match is weak. The size of a clone is reported for some rows only, either as once, few or many, or as a class for expanded clones.

TRBV9	14	.	.	TRBJ1-1	CASSVSTDNTEAFF	TGTGCCAGCAGCGTATCGACGGACAACACTGAAGCTTTCTTT
TRBV5-1	13	.	.	TRBJ2-1	CASSLELDNEQFF	TGCGCCAGCAGCTTGGAACTGGACAATGAGCAGTTCTTC
TRBV19	14	TRBD1	few	TRBJ1-3	CATKGQDAGNTIYF	TGTGCCACTAAGGGACAGGACGCTGGAAACACCATATATTTT
TRBV9	14	.	.	TRBJ2-2	CASSVALDTGELFF	TGTGCCAGCAGCGTAGCCCTCGACACCGGGGAGCTGTTTTTT
TRBV4-3	13	.	.	TRBJ2-5	CASSQERRGLLYF	TGCGCCAGCAGCCAAGAGCGACGGGGACTCCTGTACTTC
TRBV4-3	17	.	once	TRBJ2-3	CASSQDRRNRNTDTQYF	TGCGCCAGCAGCCAAGATAGGAGGAACAGAAACACAGATACGCAGTATTTT
TRBV19	13	.	.	TRBJ1-5	CASHDRSNQPQHF	TGTGCCAGTCACGACAGAAGCAATCAGCCCCAGCATTTT
TRBV3-1/TRBV3-2	16	.	.	TRBJ2-5	CASSPGTGLPRETQYF	TGTGCCAGCAGCCCCGGTACGGGACTCCCAAGAGAGACCCAGTACTTC
TRBV19	16	TRBD2	.	TRBJ2-3	CASSRASGGSTDTQYF	TGTGCCAGTAGTCGGGCTAGCGGGGGAAGCACAGATACGCAGTATTTT
TRBV10-3	14	.	.	TRBJ2-5	CAISWAVDQETQYF	TGTGCCATCAGCTGGGCGGTGGACCAAGAGACCCAGTACTTC
TRBV4-1	15	.	.	TRBJ1-4	CASSLGILTNEKLFF	TGCGCCAGCAGCCTAGGGATTCTAACTAATGAAAAACTGTTTTTT
TRBV5-4	15	TRBD1	few	TRBJ1-5	CASSSDRGPAQPQHF	TGTGCCAGCAGCTCAGACAGGGGACCAGCCCAGCCCCAGCATTTT
TRBV7-8	17	.	once	TRBJ1-5	CASSESDRNWSNQPQHF	TGTGCCAGCAGCGAATCCGACAGGAACTGGAGCAATCAGCCCCAGCATTTT
TRBV6-6	15	.	.	TRBJ2-7	CASSYNPGPPDEQYF	TGTGCCAGCAGTTACAATCCGGGTCCCCCAGACGAGCAGTACTTC
TRBV10-3	15	TRBD2	.	TRBJ2-3	CAISQTAGEIDTQYF	TGTGCCATCAGTCAGACAGCGGGAGAGATAGATACGCAGTATTTT
TRBV3-1/TRBV3-2	15	.	once	TRBJ2-7	CASSTKMGAGDEQYF	TGTGCCAGCAGCACCAAGATGGGGGCTGGGGACGAGCAGTACTTC
TRBV7-9	14	.	few	TRBJ2-5	CASSVGLGVETQYF	TGTGCCAGCAGCGTGGGACTGGGGGTGGAGACCCAGTACTTC
TRBV7-9	12	.	.	TRBJ2-5	CAAEGVQETQYF	TGTGCCGCGGAGGGAGTCCAAGAGACCCAGTACTTC
TRBV9	15	TRBD2	.	TRBJ2-1	CASSVPGTSVNEQFF	TGTGCCAGCAGCGTACCCGGGACTAGCGTCAATGAGCAGTTCTTC
TRBV5-4	14	TRBD2	.	TRBJ2-1	CASQTGRAGNEQFF	TGTGCCAGCCAGACTGGGAGGGCCGGCAATGAGCAGTTCTTC
TRBV10-3	11	.	.	TRBJ2-5	CAASGSETQYF	TGTGCCGCGAGCGGTTCGGAGACCCAGTACTTC
TRBV10-3	13	.	.	TRBJ2-7	CAITGRLATEQYF	TGTGCCATCACCGGCAGGCTAGCCACCGAGCAGTACTTC
TRBV6-1	18	TRBD2	.	TRBJ2-5	CASSEPGTSGRGRETQYF	TGTGCCAGCAGTGAGCCCGGGACTAGCGGGAGGGGGAGGGAGACCCAGTACTTC
TRBV7-2	14	.	.	TRBJ2-1	CASTPDSAYNEQFF	TGTGCCAGCACCCCAGACAGCGCCTACAATGAGCAGTTCTTC
TRBV19	14	.	.	TRBJ2-2	CASSLGQPTGELFF	TGTGCCAGTAGTCTGGGCCAGCCCACCGGGGAGCTGTTTTTT
TRBV7-3	13	.	.	TRBJ1-5	CASALGDNQPQHF	TGTGCCAGTGCCCTGGGGGATAATCAGCCCCAGCATTTT
TRBV18	17	.	.	TRBJ1-1	CASSPAVSVLMNTEAFF	TGTGCCAGCTCACCAGCGGTCAGCGTACTAATGAACACTGAAGCTTTCTTT
TRBV2	13	.	.	TRBJ2-5	CASPNRGGETQYF	TGTGCCAGCCCGAACAGGGGAGGGGAGACCCAGTACTTC
TRBV6-2/TRBV6-3	14	.	.	TRBJ2-2	CASSSPPGTGELFF	TGTGCCAGCAGTTCCCCCCCGGGCACCGGGGAGCTGTTTTTT
TRBV12-3/TRBV12-4	12	.	.	TRBJ1-5	CASKGYNQPQHF	TGTGCCAGCAAGGGGTACAATCAGCCCCAGCATTTT
TRBV6-1	12	.	once	TRBJ1-1	CASSEVGDEAFF	TGTGCCAGCAGTGAAGTGGGGGATGAAGCTTTCTTT
TRBV2	14	TRBD2	.	TRBJ2-5	CASSERGRGETQYF	TGTGCCAGCAGTGAACGCGGGAGAGGGGAGACCCAGTACTTC
TRBV2	18	.	few	TRBJ1-2	CASSEALLISVGNYGYTF	TGTGCCAGCAGTGAAGCGCTTCTGATTTCTGTAGGTAACTATGGCTACACCTTC
TRBV7-2	15	.	once	TRBJ2-3	CASRRGHFGTDTQYF	TGTGCCAGCCGGAGGGGGCATTTTGGAACAGATACGCAGTATTTT
TRBV10-3	13	.	.	TRBJ2-7	CAISSRDNYEQYF	TGTGCCATCAGCTCGCGGGACAACTACGAGCAGTACTTC
TRBV6-2/TRBV6-3	14	.	.	TRBJ1-1	CASSPTTLLAEAFF	TGTGCCAGCAGTCCCACCACTCTATTGGCTGAAGCTTTCTTT
TRBV7-9	14	.	.	TRBJ1-2	CASSWGESNYGYTF	TGTGCCAGCAGCTGGGGGGAGAGTAACTATGGCTACACCTTC
TRBV9	13	.	.	TRBJ1-1	CASSYEREGEAFF	TGTGCCAGCAGCTACGAGAGGGAAGGCGAAGCTTTCTTT
TRBV10-2	14	TRBD2	.	TRBJ2-1	CASSVAGALNEQFF	TGCGCCAGCTCAGTAGCGGGGGCTTTAAATGAGCAGTTCTTC
TRBV7-9	14	.	.	TRBJ1-6	CASSLMGENSPLHF	TGTGCCAGCAGCTTAATGGGGGAAAATTCACCCCTCCACTTT
TRBV7-9	11	.	.	TRBJ2-5	CASTKQETQYF	TGTGCCAGCACTAAGCAAGAGACCCAGTACTTC
TRBV14	17	.	once	TRBJ1-5	CASSQAQKADSNQPQHF	TGTGCCAGCAGCCAAGCCCAGAAGGCAGATAGCAATCAGCCCCAGCATTTT
TRBV10-3	15	.	.	TRBJ2-1	CAISEYQQVGIEQFF	TGTGCCATCAGTGAGTATCAGCAAGTGGGGATTGAGCAGTTCTTC
TRBV9	15	.	.	TRBJ2-5	CASSVTGAFQETQYF	TGTGCCAGCAGCGTGACGGGAGCCTTCCAAGAGACCCAGTACTTC
TRBV11-1	15	TRBD1	.	TRBJ1-2	CASSPRQGADYGYTF	TGTGCCAGCAGCCCCCGACAGGGGGCCGACTATGGCTACACCTTC
TRBV28	20	TRBD2	.	TRBJ2-2	CASSLLRVGGRFGNTGELFF	TGTGCCAGCAGTTTATTACGTGTGGGCGGGAGATTTGGGAACACCGGGGAGCTGTTTTTT